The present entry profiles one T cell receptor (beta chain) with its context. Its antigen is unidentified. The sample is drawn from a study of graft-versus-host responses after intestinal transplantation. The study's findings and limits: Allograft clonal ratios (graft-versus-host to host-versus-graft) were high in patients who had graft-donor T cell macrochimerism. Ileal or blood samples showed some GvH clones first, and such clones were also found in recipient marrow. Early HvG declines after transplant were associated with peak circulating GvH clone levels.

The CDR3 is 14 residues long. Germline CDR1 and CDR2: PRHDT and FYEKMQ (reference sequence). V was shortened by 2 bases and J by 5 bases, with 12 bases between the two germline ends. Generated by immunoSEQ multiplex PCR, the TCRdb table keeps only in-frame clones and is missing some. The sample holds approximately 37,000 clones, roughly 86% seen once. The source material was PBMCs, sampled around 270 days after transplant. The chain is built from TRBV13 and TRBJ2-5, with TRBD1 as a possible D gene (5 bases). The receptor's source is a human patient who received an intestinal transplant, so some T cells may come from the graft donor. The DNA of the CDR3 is TGTGCCAGCAGCTTATCCAGGGCGGAGGAGACCCAGTACTTC. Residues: CASSLSRAEETQYF.